The clone carrying this TCR beta chain is deemed medium-sized by its frequency. Its antigen is not known. The study made its TRB cDNA libraries by 5' RACE, adding UMI labels. TCRdb reprocessed the 5' RACE reads and stores each CDR3 protein as one record, lacking DNA. The specimen's table records approximately 26,000 distinct CDR3 sequences. The entry originates in a study of CXCR3-negative and CXCR3-positive naive CD8 T cells. Overall study: Some 130 million TRB reads were obtained overall (about 1.5 +/- 0.3 million per library). Study-wide results and caveats: Naive subsets were similarly diverse, while memory CD8+ repertoires were much less diverse. The majority of assays used fresh PBMCs, and CXCR3 expression partially decreased after cryopreservation. Across naive subsets, surface CD5 expression was comparable, and TCR strength was inferred from properties of the TRB CDR3.

CDR3 length equals 16 residues. Germline V gene data show CDR1 as MNHEY and CDR2 as SVGEGT. This sequence originates from a human donor in good health. Some clones in this sample may be carry-over from other donors' samples. The sequenced sample consisted of naive CXCR3- CD8+ T cells from blood. Regarding subset: CD45RO-CCR7+CD27+CD95- naive CD8+ T cells lacking CXCR3 (TNR3-). The V call is TRBV6-2 or TRBV6-3, the J call TRBJ2-2; there is no DNA to check the TCRdb D call of TRBD1. CDR3 sequence reads: CASNELGTGFPGELFF.